This TCR beta chain was recovered during a study of blood T cells in healthy people across ages. This CDR3 is 16 amino acids long. V shed 5 bases, J shed 7 bases, and the junction held 10 bases outside the gene matches. Germline assignment: CDR1 KGHDR and CDR2 SFDVKD. With respect to this clonotype: The antigen is not known.

Whole-study findings and limits: Naive T cell percentage and TCR beta diversity correlated strongly.

It was with a sample-barcoded 5' primer and a J-beta primer mix that a second PCR of roughly 7 to 12 cycles was run. Each CDR3 protein is one row after TCRdb ran MiXCR on the 5' RACE reads. The sample records more than 700,000 distinct CDR3 sequences, around half being singletons. Specimen: blood. The clonotype was recovered from a man at least 80 years old in good health. The gene calls are TRBV24-1 and TRBJ2-1, with 10 bases aligning to TRBD2. The DNA of the CDR3 is TGTGCCACCAGTGCAGGGGCTAGCGGGAGTGGGAATGAGCAGTTCTTC. The encoded protein is CATSAGASGSGNEQFF.